This T cell receptor beta chain was observed in a study of T cells expressing NK-cell markers. Study-wide results and limits: Dominant NKG2C+ clonotype frequencies of roughly 1.0-7.5% of CD8+ T cells were measured in about six donors. Among a few donors, these clonotypes also ranked first in the CD3+CD56-NKG2C+ fraction.

The CDR3 has 11 amino acids. TCRdb re-called the 5' RACE reads; one entry per CDR3 protein, DNA not given. The data include roughly 430,000 distinct CDR3 sequences; the top ten clones carry 6% to 9.5%. Details on this clonotype: Its antigen is unidentified.

V usage is TRBV12-3 or TRBV12-4 and J usage is TRBJ1-1. Specimen: blood T cells: a sorted CD56 or NKG2C T cell subset, CD4+ or CD8+ T cells, or bulk PBMC T cells (not recorded which). The sequence derives from a woman aged 18 to 75 in good health. The CDR3 sequence: CQTTENTEAFF.